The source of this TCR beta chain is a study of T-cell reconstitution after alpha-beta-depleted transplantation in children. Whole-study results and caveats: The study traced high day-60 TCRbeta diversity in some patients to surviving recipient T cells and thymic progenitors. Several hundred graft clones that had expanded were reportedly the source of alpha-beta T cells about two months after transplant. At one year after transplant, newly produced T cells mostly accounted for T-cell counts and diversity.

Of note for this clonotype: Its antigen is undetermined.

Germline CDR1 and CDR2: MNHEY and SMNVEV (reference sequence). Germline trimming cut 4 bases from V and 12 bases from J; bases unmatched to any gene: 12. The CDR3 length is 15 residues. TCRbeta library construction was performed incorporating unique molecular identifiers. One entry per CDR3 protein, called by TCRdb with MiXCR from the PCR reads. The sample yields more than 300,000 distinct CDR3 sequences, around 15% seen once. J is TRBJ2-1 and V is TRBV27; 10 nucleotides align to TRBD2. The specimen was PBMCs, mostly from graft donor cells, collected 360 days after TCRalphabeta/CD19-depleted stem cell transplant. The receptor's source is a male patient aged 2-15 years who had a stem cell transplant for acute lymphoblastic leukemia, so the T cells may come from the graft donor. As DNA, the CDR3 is TGTGCCAGCAGTTGGGCTAGCGGGAGCCCTCGGGGGCAGTTCTTC. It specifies CASSWASGSPRGQFF.